Listed below are T cell receptor beta chains from one sample, sequenced in a study of T cell repertoires in cytomegalovirus infection. TCRdb analysed the reads with MiXCR anew, one entry per CDR3 protein. This sample has a few hundred thousand distinct CDR3 sequences, with approximately 14% found just once. Sequences were obtained from PBMCs. The receptors were sampled from a human donor in good health (CMV status not recorded). Some clones in this sample may be carry-over from other donors' samples. The CDR3 runs from the conserved cysteine through the conserved F or W. D genes are given only for firm matches. The size of a clone is reported for some rows only, either as once, few or many, or as a class for expanded clones.

cdr3_aa cdr3_nt v_call clone_size d_call j_call
CASRGTGVYHEQYF TGTGCCAGCAGAGGGACAGGGGTCTACCACGAGCAGTACTTC TRBV7-2 many TRBD1 TRBJ2-7
CSAAAGYEQFF TGCAGTGCCGCGGCAGGGTATGAGCAGTTCTTC TRBV20-1 many - TRBJ2-1
CSAAQGNEQYF TGCAGTGCTGCACAGGGAAACGAGCAGTACTTC TRBV20-1 few - TRBJ2-7
CASSSPRGGLETQYF TGTGCCAGCAGTTCTCCGCGGGGAGGCCTAGAGACCCAGTACTTC TRBV28 once - TRBJ2-5
CASSSSLLTSGVQVQETQYF TGTGCCAGCAGTTCTAGCCTCCTTACTAGCGGGGTTCAAGTCCAAGAGACCCAGTACTTC TRBV28 few TRBD2 TRBJ2-5
CASSEYTGRLFF TGTGCCAGCAGTGAATATACGGGCAGACTGTTTTTT TRBV25-1 - - TRBJ1-4
CASSLDSGTGIYEQYF TGTGCCAGCAGCTTAGATTCCGGGACAGGGATCTACGAGCAGTACTTC TRBV11-3 - TRBD1 TRBJ2-7
CAISQPGTGLTDTQYF TGTGCCATCAGTCAACCCGGGACAGGACTCACAGATACGCAGTATTTT TRBV10-3 - TRBD1 TRBJ2-3
CASSPGQGFSPLHF TGTGCCAGCAGTCCGGGACAGGGATTCTCACCCCTCCACTTT TRBV6-5 - TRBD1 TRBJ1-6
CASSPGALFPQETQYF TGTGCCAGCAGTCCTGGGGCTCTTTTCCCCCAAGAGACCCAGTACTTC TRBV12-3/TRBV12-4 - - TRBJ2-5
CSGRTGAPNTEAFF TGCAGCGGGCGGACAGGGGCTCCGAACACTGAAGCTTTCTTT TRBV29-1 - TRBD1 TRBJ1-1
CASSFVPGLDETQYF TGTGCCAGCAGTTTTGTCCCCGGACTAGATGAGACCCAGTACTTC TRBV6-2/TRBV6-3 few TRBD2 TRBJ2-5
CASRPRGNTEAFF TGTGCCAGCAGGCCCCGGGGGAACACTGAAGCTTTCTTT TRBV5-4 many - TRBJ1-1
CSARTGQGVYGYTF TGCAGTGCTAGAACGGGACAGGGAGTCTATGGCTACACCTTC TRBV20-1 - TRBD1 TRBJ1-2
CASSLDSTVVSSYNEQFF TGTGCCAGCAGCCTCGACTCCACCGTTGTGAGCTCCTACAATGAGCAGTTCTTC TRBV7-6 many - TRBJ2-1
CASSKVVSGLYNEQFF TGTGCCAGCAGCAAAGTCGTCAGCGGGCTCTACAATGAGCAGTTCTTC TRBV7-8 many - TRBJ2-1
CASSLEGTSGTYEQYF TGTGCCAGCAGCTTAGAAGGGACTAGCGGAACCTACGAGCAGTACTTC TRBV7-2 many TRBD2 TRBJ2-7
CASSYWDYSVAGELFF TGTGCCAGCAGTTACTGGGACTACAGCGTGGCCGGGGAGCTGTTTTTT TRBV6-5 many TRBD2 TRBJ2-2
CSATPGQGPYEQYF TGCAGTGCTACCCCGGGACAGGGGCCCTACGAGCAGTACTTC TRBV20-1 - TRBD1 TRBJ2-7
CASSVGSFYGYTF TGTGCCAGTAGTGTCGGCAGCTTCTATGGCTACACCTTC TRBV19 - - TRBJ1-2
CASSYRGSKEKLFF TGTGCCAGCAGCTACCGGGGGTCGAAGGAAAAACTGTTTTTT TRBV6-5 many - TRBJ1-4
CASSLDIQVLHEQYF TGTGCCAGCAGCTTAGATATACAGGTCCTTCACGAGCAGTACTTC TRBV11-2 many - TRBJ2-7
CASSTLGSYEQYF TGTGCCAGCAGCACGCTCGGGAGCTACGAGCAGTACTTC TRBV7-2 many - TRBJ2-7
CASTPQGLAYNEQFF TGTGCCAGTACCCCACAGGGGCTCGCCTACAATGAGCAGTTCTTC TRBV19 many TRBD1 TRBJ2-1
CASSYGTGGWSNQPQHF TGTGCCAGCAGTTACGGGACAGGGGGCTGGAGCAATCAGCCCCAGCATTTT TRBV6-6 - TRBD1 TRBJ1-5
CASSYSLGSSGNTEAFF TGTGCCAGCAGTTACAGTTTAGGGTCATCGGGCAACACTGAAGCTTTCTTT TRBV6-5 many - TRBJ1-1
CASSYRGQGASPLHF TGTGCCAGCAGTTATAGGGGACAGGGGGCTTCACCCCTCCACTTT TRBV7-9 many TRBD1 TRBJ1-6
CASSLGGGGRTNQPQHF TGTGCCAGCAGCCTCGGGGGGGGGGGACGGACTAATCAGCCCCAGCATTTT TRBV7-2 many - TRBJ1-5
CASSLDRVNYGYTF TGTGCCAGCAGCTTAGACAGGGTTAACTATGGCTACACCTTC TRBV7-2 many - TRBJ1-2
CASRGKYQETQYF TGTGCCAGTAGGGGGAAGTACCAAGAGACCCAGTACTTC TRBV19 few - TRBJ2-5
CASSYLGGRSTDTQYF TGTGCCAGCAGCTACCTCGGGGGGCGCAGCACAGATACGCAGTATTTT TRBV7-2 many - TRBJ2-3
CSVPGAAGREQYF TGCAGTGTCCCTGGGGCCGCAGGACGGGAGCAGTACTTC TRBV20-1 - - TRBJ2-7
CASSQVLGADTQYF TGCGCCAGCAGCCAAGTGTTAGGTGCAGATACGCAGTATTTT TRBV4-1 many - TRBJ2-3
CASSTHLQETQYF TGTGCCAGCAGTACGCACCTCCAAGAGACCCAGTACTTC TRBV12-3/TRBV12-4 - - TRBJ2-5
CASSERFLNTEAFF TGTGCCAGCAGTGAGAGATTCTTGAACACTGAAGCTTTCTTT TRBV2 many - TRBJ1-1
CASSFLTSGRPRGDTQYF TGTGCCAGCAGTTTTCTGACTAGCGGGAGGCCTAGGGGGGATACGCAGTATTTT TRBV27 many TRBD2 TRBJ2-3
CASGGGFGNQPQHF TGTGCCAGCGGGGGGGGGTTCGGCAATCAGCCCCAGCATTTT TRBV7-8 many - TRBJ1-5
CASSLGLIPTGPNTEAFF TGCGCCAGCAGCTTGGGTCTCATACCAACAGGGCCGAACACTGAAGCTTTCTTT TRBV5-1 - - TRBJ1-1
CASRTGTGFEAFF TGCGCCAGCAGAACCGGGACAGGGTTTGAAGCTTTCTTT TRBV4-1 - TRBD1 TRBJ1-1
CASSLNPGQTANTEAFF TGCGCCAGCAGCTTGAATCCGGGGCAGACGGCGAACACTGAAGCTTTCTTT TRBV5-1 few - TRBJ1-1
CSVEEGDGYEQYF TGCAGCGTTGAAGAGGGGGACGGGTACGAGCAGTACTTC TRBV29-1 few - TRBJ2-7
CASRRSGIGELFF TGTGCCAGCAGGAGATCAGGGATCGGGGAGCTGTTTTTT TRBV6-1 many - TRBJ2-2
CASSPLGHPGPDTQYF TGTGCCAGCAGCCCCCTGGGCCACCCGGGCCCAGATACGCAGTATTTT TRBV7-6 - - TRBJ2-3
CASTSPIVRAAPLHF TGTGCCAGCACCTCGCCTATTGTCAGGGCGGCGCCCCTCCACTTT TRBV7-2 many - TRBJ1-6
CASSFPGQAKAFF TGTGCCAGCAGCTTTCCCGGACAGGCGAAAGCTTTCTTT TRBV11-2 many TRBD1 TRBJ1-1
CSVEEGDHTDTQYF TGCAGCGTTGAAGAGGGGGACCACACAGATACGCAGTATTTT TRBV29-1 few - TRBJ2-3
CASSEVGGQGRSPLHF TGTGCCAGCAGTGAAGTTGGGGGACAGGGACGTTCACCCCTCCACTTT TRBV25-1 many TRBD1 TRBJ1-6
CASTLPGPNYGYTF TGTGCCAGCACCCTGCCGGGGCCTAACTATGGCTACACCTTC TRBV7-2 many - TRBJ1-2